The rows below give T cell receptor beta chains drawn from one sample of a study of molecular identifiers for immune sequencing clone quantification. TCRdb passed the PCR reads through MiXCR, listing each CDR3 protein once. The repertoire holds 97,000 or so distinct CDR3 sequences, under 40% seen once, with roughly 10% in the top ten. Material: naive CD8+ T cells from blood, with Jurkat cell RNA spiked in. Receptors originate from a human donor in good health. Some libraries in this study had Jurkat cell RNA spiked in. Both conserved end residues are part of each CDR3. Fields, in order: D gene, clone size, J gene, V gene, CDR3 DNA, CDR3 protein. D genes are given only for firm matches. Where a row states a size, it is once, few, many or the class of an expanded clone; other rows omit it.

D: .; size: many; J: TRBJ1-2; V: TRBV29-1; DNA: TGCAGCGCGACCGGCACTAACTATGGCTACACCTTC; CDR3: CSATGTNYGYTF
D: TRBD2; size: .; J: TRBJ2-1; V: TRBV29-1; DNA: TGCAGCGTCCCAGGACTAGCGGGAATGTTCTTC; CDR3: CSVPGLAGMFF
D: TRBD1; size: .; J: TRBJ2-5; V: TRBV2; DNA: TGTGTCAGCAGAAACAGGGGACAAGAGACCCTGTACTTC; CDR3: CVSRNRGQETLYF
D: .; size: many; J: TRBJ1-4; V: TRBV7-6; DNA: TGTGCCAGCAGCTTAGAGGCCCGAGTAGATGAAAAACTGTTTTTT; CDR3: CASSLEARVDEKLFF
D: TRBD2; size: .; J: TRBJ2-5; V: TRBV2; DNA: TGTGCCAGCGCGGAGGGAGCGGGGGACCATGAGACCCAGTACTTC; CDR3: CASAEGAGDHETQYF
D: .; size: .; J: TRBJ2-3; V: TRBV7-9; DNA: TGTGCCAGCAGCCCCACGGCGAGAACAGAAACGCAGTATTTT; CDR3: CASSPTARTETQYF
D: .; size: many; J: TRBJ2-7; V: TRBV6-2/TRBV6-3; DNA: TGTGCCAGCAGTTACTCACCGGGGGTCGAGCAGTACTTC; CDR3: CASSYSPGVEQYF
D: .; size: .; J: TRBJ2-2; V: TRBV28; DNA: TGTGCCAGCACCCTCACACTAGCAAGTTCCGGGGAGCTGTTTTTT; CDR3: CASTLTLASSGELFF
D: TRBD2; size: .; J: TRBJ2-5; V: TRBV4-3; DNA: TGCGCCAGCAGCCAAGATTCGCTAGCGGGAAGAGAGACCCAGTACTTC; CDR3: CASSQDSLAGRETQYF
D: .; size: .; J: TRBJ1-1; V: TRBV19; DNA: TGTGCCAGTAGTAATGGGAACACTGAAGCTTTCTTT; CDR3: CASSNGNTEAFF
D: TRBD2; size: few; J: TRBJ2-2; V: TRBV12-3/TRBV12-4; DNA: TGTGCCAGCAGCCGGCCCCTAGCGGAGGTTGAGGAGCTGTTTTTT; CDR3: CASSRPLAEVEELFF
D: TRBD1; size: .; J: TRBJ1-4; V: TRBV15; DNA: TGTGCCACCAGCCCGGACAGGGGGCTACTGAATGAAAAACTGTTTTTT; CDR3: CATSPDRGLLNEKLFF
D: .; size: .; J: TRBJ2-5; V: TRBV11-1; DNA: TGTGCCACGACCACTGACGAAGACCAAGAGACCCAGTACTTC; CDR3: CATTTDEDQETQYF
D: TRBD1; size: .; J: TRBJ2-7; V: TRBV28; DNA: TGTGCCAGCAGTTTTGTTCCGGGACAGGGGGCCGAGCAGTACTTC; CDR3: CASSFVPGQGAEQYF
D: TRBD1; size: .; J: TRBJ2-5; V: TRBV20-1; DNA: TGCAGTGCTAGCTCGTACGGACAGGTCCGGGGGACCCAGTACTTC; CDR3: CSASSYGQVRGTQYF
D: .; size: few; J: TRBJ2-2; V: TRBV6-2/TRBV6-3; DNA: TGTGCCAGCAGTTTTCGACTCCGCACCGGGGAGCTGTTTTTT; CDR3: CASSFRLRTGELFF
D: .; size: .; J: TRBJ2-7; V: TRBV7-8; DNA: TGTGCCAGCAGCGATGAAAATAGACGTCGCGAGCAGTACTTC; CDR3: CASSDENRRREQYF
D: TRBD2; size: few; J: TRBJ2-5; V: TRBV29-1; DNA: TGCAGCGTTGATGATAGCGGGACCTTCCAGTACTTC; CDR3: CSVDDSGTFQYF
D: TRBD1; size: .; J: TRBJ2-1; V: TRBV7-9; DNA: TGTGCCAGCAGCTTTAGGCCGACAGGGGGTAACAATGAGCAGTTCTTC; CDR3: CASSFRPTGGNNEQFF
D: .; size: many; J: TRBJ1-5; V: TRBV29-1; DNA: TGCAGCGTTGAAGATGATTGGGAACGGCATTTT; CDR3: CSVEDDWERHF
D: TRBD2; size: medium-sized; J: TRBJ2-2; V: TRBV7-2; DNA: TGTGGAGCGGGGGGCCTCACCGGGGAGCTGTTTTTT; CDR3: CGAGGLTGELFF
D: .; size: .; J: TRBJ1-5; V: TRBV28; DNA: TGTGCCAGCGCCAAGTGGACACTAGGGTCCCAGCATTTC; CDR3: CASAKWTLGSQHF
D: .; size: many; J: TRBJ2-5; V: TRBV25-1; DNA: TGTGCCAGCAGTGAATGGCGGCAGCGCAACCAAGAGACCCAGTACTTC; CDR3: CASSEWRQRNQETQYF